The 32 T cell receptor beta chains below all came from one sample that was sequenced in a study of cytomegalovirus exposure and HLA in healthy donors. Vbeta (60) and Jbeta (13) primers were used in the PCR. Generated by immunoSEQ multiplex PCR, the TCRdb table keeps only in-frame clones and is missing some. This sample has 150,000 or so clones, with over 75% found just once. Sequencing was performed on PBMCs. The receptors here all came from a male donor in good health and CMV-seronegative.

This clone was recorded once. The J gene is TRBJ2-1, the V gene TRBV5-4; 7 bases map to TRBD1. Trimming took 6 bases from V and 6 from J; bases not matched to a gene: 12. CDR1 SGHNT and CDR2 YYREEE come from the germline V gene (reference sequence). The CDR3 has 15 amino acids. The CDR3 sequence is CASTSADRRPNEQFF. CDR3 DNA sequence: TGTGCCAGCACCTCCGCGGACAGGCGGCCCAATGAGCAGTTCTTC.

The chain has TRBV6-1 and TRBJ1-3, with D perhaps TRBD1 (5 bases). V gave up 6 bases and J gave up 0 bases, with 9 bases separating them. The germline V gene has CDR1 MNHNS and CDR2 SASEGT. This CDR3 contains 14 residues. The CDR3 sequence: CASSRVSSGNTIYF. The CDR3 DNA reads TGTGCCAGCAGCAGGGTCTCCTCTGGAAACACCATATATTTT.

This chain uses TRBV5-1 with TRBJ2-6; D is unclear. V gave up 1 base and J gave up 0 bases, with 8 bases separating them. The germline CDR1 and CDR2 sequences are SGHRS and YFSETQ. This CDR3 contains 16 residues. The CDR3 is CASSLWQISGANVLTF. Here the CDR3 DNA reads TGCGCCAGCAGCTTGTGGCAAATCTCTGGGGCCAACGTCCTGACTTTC.

The chain uses TRBV7-2 and TRBJ2-1, with D perhaps TRBD1 (5 bases). The V gene's germline CDR1 is SGHTA and CDR2 FQGNSA. Trimming stripped 4 bases from V and 4 bases from J, with 14 bases between. The CDR3 covers 15 residues. CDR3 bases: TGTGCCAGCAGCTACCTCCAGACAGTGTACAATGAGCAGTTCTTC. Protein: CASSYLQTVYNEQFF.

This chain connects TRBV11-2 to TRBJ2-7; D is perhaps TRBD1 (6 bases). The V gene's germline CDR1 is SGHAT and CDR2 FQNNGV. The CDR3 has 14 amino acids. Trimming removed 5 bases at V and 0 bases at J, with 11 bases between. The CDR3 DNA reads TGTGCCAGCAGCCTGGGACACAACTCCTACGAGCAGTACTTC. The encoded protein is CASSLGHNSYEQYF.

The V and J genes are TRBV5-1 and TRBJ2-3; D is perhaps TRBD2 (5 bases). The germline gives CDR1 SGHRS, CDR2 YFSETQ. The V end lost 2 bases, the J end lost 2 bases, and 15 bases lay between the germline ends. CDR3 length: 16 amino acids. The CDR3 nucleotides read TGCGCCAGCAGCTTCGGGGTAGCGCGAGACACAGATACGCAGTATTTT. This translates into CASSFGVARDTDTQYF.

CDR3 DNA: TGTGCCAGCAGGTCCCAGGGGAACACTGAAGCTTTCTTT. Translating it yields CASRSQGNTEAFF. This chain connects TRBV7-3 to TRBJ1-1; the D gene is possibly TRBD1 (5 bases). V lost 6 bases and J 1 base, leaving 9 bases between the germline ends. From germline, CDR1 is SGHTA and CDR2 FQGTGA. The CDR3 loop spans 13 amino acids.

This sequence joins TRBV30 and TRBJ1-2; 9 positions agree with TRBD1. V gave up 3 bases and J gave up 7 bases; unmatched junction bases: 24. The CDR3 consists of 19 residues. The germline V gene encodes CDR1 GTSNPN and CDR2 SVGIG (reference sequence). CDR3 loop: CAWSRPRDRVPSRIGGYTF. The CDR3 region has the DNA TGTGCCTGGAGCCGACCCCGGGACAGGGTTCCATCCAGGATCGGTGGCTACACCTTC.

In the case of this clone: The germline gene is not matched at one end of the junction; a read error may be the cause. The genes are TRBV7-9 and TRBJ1-1, with D tentatively TRBD1 (5 bases). Germline V gives CDR1 SEHNR, CDR2 FQNEAQ (reference sequence). The CDR3 runs to 14 residues. In nucleotides, the CDR3 is TGTTCCAGCAGCTTACGGGGGGTGAACACTGAAGCTTTCTTT. As protein: CSSSLRGVNTEAFF. Based on the CDR3 plus reference TRBV7-9 and TRBJ1-1, the full variable domain is DTGVSQNPRHKITKRGQNVTFRCDPISEHNRLYWYRQTLGQGPEFLTYFQNEAQLEKSRLLSDRFSAERPKGSFSTLEIQRTEQGDSAMYLCSSSLRGVNTEAFFGQGTRLTVV.

The chain joins TRBV19 to TRBJ1-4, with 9 bases lining up with TRBD1. This CDR3 has 14 amino acids. The germline gives CDR1 LNHDA, CDR2 SQIVND (reference sequence). Trimming cost V 5 bases and J 7 bases; bases outside gene matches: 5. The chain's CDR3 is CASSATGGLEKLFF. CDR3 in DNA: TGTGCCAGTAGTGCTACAGGGGGCCTTGAAAAACTGTTTTTT.

The chain joins TRBV19 to TRBJ1-1; 9 bases are shared with TRBD1. The germline V gene has CDR1 LNHDA and CDR2 SQIVND (reference sequence). The V segment lost 4 bases and the J segment 0 bases; nucleotides outside the gene matches: 6. The CDR3 has 16 residues. CDR3 amino acids: CASSTGQGVMNTEAFF. The DNA for the CDR3 is TGTGCCAGTAGTACGGGACAGGGAGTCATGAACACTGAAGCTTTCTTT.

The chain recombines TRBV30 with TRBJ2-7, with 8 bases fitting TRBD1. The CDR3 length is 17 residues. Germline V gene lookup returns CDR1 GTSNPN and CDR2 SVGIG (reference sequence). The trim removed 1 base at V and 2 bases at J, leaving 13 bases unmatched. This CDR3 is CAWSGRQGRKLTYEQYF. The CDR3 coding sequence is TGTGCCTGGAGTGGGAGACAGGGGAGAAAATTAACCTACGAGCAGTACTTC.

The chain uses TRBV7-3 and TRBJ2-7, with 7 nucleotides matching TRBD2. Trimming cost V 2 bases and J 3 bases; bases outside gene matches: 7. This CDR3 contains 15 residues. The germline V gene has CDR1 SGHTA and CDR2 FQGTGA. CDR3: CASSLSPGLIYEQYF. In DNA form, the CDR3 reads TGTGCCAGCAGCTTATCCCCGGGACTAATCTACGAGCAGTACTTC.

This chain links TRBV7-2 with TRBJ1-2, with 8 bases fitting TRBD1. J lost 6 bases, V lost 1 base, and 4 bases had no gene match. The CDR3 runs 14 residues. CDR1 is SGHTA and CDR2 is FQGNSA in the germline V gene. This CDR3 is CASSLDSGGNGYTF. CDR3 coding DNA: TGTGCCAGCAGCTTAGATTCAGGGGGCAATGGCTACACCTTC. Together with reference TRBV7-2 and TRBJ1-2, the CDR3 gives the full variable domain: GAGVSQSPSNKVTEKGKDVELRCDPISGHTALYWYRQSLGQGLEFLIYFQGNSAPDKSGLPSDRFSAERTGGSVSTLTIQRTQQEDSAVYLCASSLDSGGNGYTFGSGTRLTVV.

Regarding this clone: Its ends do not fully match the called genes, so a read error is possible. This chain joins TRBV7-3 and TRBJ2-1, with 11 bases that match TRBD2. Germline V lookup: CDR1 SGHTA, CDR2 FQGTGA. The length of the CDR3 is 15 residues. The CDR3 DNA follows: TGTTCCAGCAGCTTAACTAGCGGGGGCCGCAATGAGCAGTTCTTC. Protein sequence: CSSSLTSGGRNEQFF.

The chain uses TRBV27 and TRBJ1-2; 9 positions agree with TRBD1. Germline V gene sequence: CDR1 MNHEY, CDR2 SMNVEV (reference sequence). After removal of 3 bases from V and 6 bases from J, the junction contained 14 bases not matched to a gene. CDR3 length equals 17 residues. The CDR3 region is CASSLSELGQGNHGYTF. CDR3 bases: TGTGCCAGCAGTTTGTCCGAGCTCGGACAGGGGAATCATGGCTACACCTTC.

The chain joins TRBV5-8 to TRBJ2-1; 11 bases align to TRBD2. In germline, CDR1 is SGHTS, CDR2 YDEGEE. The trim removed 0 bases at V and 7 bases at J, leaving 6 bases unmatched. This CDR3 region has 16 residues. The DNA for the CDR3 is TGTGCCAGCAGCTTGGTTCTAGCGGGAGGCCCGAATGAGCAGTTCTTC. The encoded protein is CASSLVLAGGPNEQFF.

The rearrangement links TRBV6-5 to TRBJ1-4; D perhaps matches TRBD1 (6 bases). This CDR3 is built from 13 residues. The V gene's germline CDR1 is MNHEY and CDR2 SVGAGI. Trimming stripped 2 bases from V and 11 bases from J, with 12 bases between. CDR3: CASSYRKGGKLFF. In DNA, the CDR3 is TGTGCCAGCAGTTACCGAAAAGGGGGTAAACTGTTTTTT.

V and J are TRBV27 and TRBJ2-2; D is unresolved. From germline, CDR1 is MNHEY and CDR2 SMNVEV (reference sequence). This CDR3 has 15 amino acids. V was cut by 9 bases and J by 2 bases, with 16 bases left in between. CDR3 DNA: TGTGCCAGAATTTTCTTAGCCCTAAACACCGGGGAGCTGTTTTTT. This encodes CARIFLALNTGELFF.

The count of this clone is one. This sequence joins TRBV7-9 and TRBJ1-1; 8 bases map to TRBD1. CDR3 length: 14 residues. Germline CDR1 reads SEHNR; CDR2 reads FQNEAQ (reference sequence). V shed 5 bases, J shed 2 bases, and the junction held 4 bases outside the gene matches. CDR3: CASSMDRDNTEAFF. DNA of the CDR3: TGTGCCAGCAGCATGGACAGGGACAACACTGAAGCTTTCTTT.

This chain connects TRBV30 to TRBJ1-6, with D possibly TRBD1 on 5 matching bases. Trimming pared 5 bases from V and 6 bases from J, leaving 14 bases between. This CDR3 contains 14 residues. The germline V gene encodes CDR1 GTSNPN and CDR2 SVGIG (reference sequence). The CDR3 DNA follows: TGTGCCTGGGAAGCCCGACAGCCTAATTCACCCCTCCACTTT. Protein product: CAWEARQPNSPLHF.

V usage is TRBV30 and J usage is TRBJ1-2, with D perhaps matching TRBD1 (6 bases). This CDR3 spans 12 amino acids. V was shortened by 2 bases and J by 3 bases, with 7 bases between the two germline ends. Per germline, CDR1 GTSNPN and CDR2 SVGIG (reference sequence). The CDR3 reads CAWSWTDYGYTF. CDR3 nucleotides: TGTGCCTGGAGTTGGACAGACTATGGCTACACCTTC. Complete variable domain (other parts from reference TRBV30 and TRBJ1-2): SQTIHQWPATLVQPVGSPLSLECTVEGTSNPNLYWYRQAAGRGLQLLFYSVGIGQISSEVPQNLSASRPQDRQFILSSKKLLLSDSGFYLCAWSWTDYGYTFGSGTRLTVV.

The CDR3 DNA reads TGTGCCAGCAGCTTGGGTGGGCTGGGGCAAGGTGAAAAACTGTTTTTT. This sequence encodes CASSLGGLGQGEKLFF. The chain is built from TRBV7-9 and TRBJ1-4; D is possibly TRBD1 (5 bases). Germline V gene data show CDR1 as SEHNR and CDR2 as FQNEAQ (reference sequence). Trimming removed 3 bases at V and 7 bases at J, with 18 bases between. The CDR3 is 16 residues long.

V and J are TRBV5-1 and TRBJ2-3, with 7 bases fitting TRBD1. V lost 0 bases and J lost 7; bases outside the gene matches: 2. Germline V CDR1 and CDR2: SGHRS, YFSETQ. This CDR3 has 13 residues. The CDR3 nucleotides read TGCGCCAGCAGCTTGGACAGGGGAAATACGCAGTATTTT. Translated, it gives CASSLDRGNTQYF.

This clone occurred a few times. The genes are TRBV10-3 and TRBJ1-2, with TRBD1 identical over 8 bases. The CDR3 contains 17 residues. V dropped 10 bases and J dropped 4; count of bases not matched to a gene: 20. Looked up from germline, CDR1 is ENHRY and CDR2 is SYGVKD. The CDR3 loop is CATNPLGTGGTVYGYTF. The CDR3 coding sequence is TGTGCCACGAATCCCCTTGGAACAGGGGGTACCGTCTATGGCTACACCTTC.

The gene calls are TRBV9 and TRBJ1-3, with 7 bases fitting TRBD1. The V gene's germline CDR1 is SGDLS and CDR2 YYNGEE. V lost 4 bases to trimming and J lost 0 bases; unmatched junction nucleotides: 13. The CDR3 contains 18 residues. CDR3 loop: CASSPWGIRDSSGNTIYF. The CDR3 bases are TGTGCCAGCAGCCCCTGGGGGATCCGGGACAGCTCTGGAAACACCATATATTTT.

The rearrangement links TRBV11-2 to TRBJ2-4, with TRBD2 identical over 7 bases. From germline, CDR1 is SGHAT and CDR2 FQNNGV. Unmatched junction bases numbered 4, after V lost 5 bases and J lost 0 bases. The CDR3 contains 15 residues. The CDR3 protein is CASSPGLVAKNIQYF. In nucleotides, the CDR3 is TGTGCCAGCAGCCCCGGACTAGTAGCCAAAAACATTCAGTACTTC.

The chain employs TRBV5-1 and TRBJ2-2, with 9 nucleotides matching TRBD1. The CDR3 loop spans 14 amino acids. Germline V gene data show CDR1 as SGHRS and CDR2 as YFSETQ. Trimming took 4 bases from V and 3 from J; bases not matched to a gene: 1. This CDR3 reads CASSGQGYTGELFF. In nucleotides, the CDR3 is TGCGCCAGCAGCGGACAGGGGTACACCGGGGAGCTGTTTTTT.

The chain has TRBV7-2 and TRBJ1-1; D remains unclear. CDR3 length: 9 amino acids. Germline CDR1 is SGHTA and CDR2 is FQGNSA. Deletions cut 8 bases from V and 10 bases from J, with 8 bases between. This chain's CDR3 is CASVGGAFF. The CDR3 nucleotides read TGTGCCAGCGTTGGCGGAGCTTTCTTT.

The V call is TRBV7-9, the J call TRBJ2-3; 9 nucleotides match TRBD1. V gave up 4 bases and J gave up 0 bases; unmatched junction bases: 5. The CDR3 has 16 amino acids. CDR1 is SEHNR and CDR2 is FQNEAQ in the germline V gene (reference sequence). The CDR3 loop is CASSSGTGQSTDTQYF. The CDR3 region has the DNA TGTGCCAGCAGCTCCGGGACAGGGCAAAGCACAGATACGCAGTATTTT.

The chain combines TRBV5-1 with TRBJ2-1; D is possibly TRBD2 (5 bases). This CDR3 region has 15 residues. V lost 0 bases to trimming and J lost 1 base, with 8 bases between them. In germline, CDR1 is SGHRS, CDR2 YFSETQ. This CDR3 is CASSLDSASYNEQFF. The CDR3 DNA is TGCGCCAGCAGCTTGGATAGCGCGTCCTACAATGAGCAGTTCTTC.

This clone was counted between two and nine times. The V and J genes are TRBV7-2 and TRBJ1-3, with D hard to call. The CDR3 totals 15 residues. Trimming took off 1 base at V and 3 bases at J, with 10 bases between the two ends. Germline-derived CDR1 and CDR2 are SGHTA and FQGNSA. This chain's CDR3 is CASSLGPGGGNTIYF. The CDR3, as DNA: TGTGCCAGCAGCTTAGGCCCCGGTGGTGGAAACACCATATATTTT.